The 14 T cell receptor beta chains presented below share a single source sample, sequenced in a study of T cells after yellow fever vaccination. TCRdb reanalysed the 5' RACE reads using MiXCR and keeps one entry per CDR3 protein. The sample yields some 300,000 distinct CDR3 sequences, roughly 8.4% seen once. Sample: PBMCs, taken roughly 45 days after the first yellow fever vaccination. The receptors were sampled from a man between 18 and 35 years old who received the YFV17D yellow fever vaccine.

This chain links TRBV5-1 with TRBJ1-2, with TRBD1 as a possible D gene (6 bases). Germline V gene sequence: CDR1 SGHRS, CDR2 YFSETQ. The CDR3 consists of 13 residues. V lost 4 bases and J lost 8, with 15 bases in between. In nucleotides, the CDR3 is TGCGCCAGCAGCGTTGGGGGCGCGAAAGGCTACACCTTC. Translated: CASSVGGAKGYTF.

The gene calls are TRBV6-5 and TRBJ1-1; TRBD1 is a possible D gene (5 bases). The CDR3 spans 16 residues. Between the trimmed V and J ends, which lost 3 bases and 6 bases, there was a span of 20 bases. From germline, CDR1 is MNHEY and CDR2 SVGAGI. CDR3 loop: CASSYFRNPGPSEAFF. Written as DNA, the CDR3 is TGTGCCAGCAGTTATTTTCGCAATCCGGGACCCTCTGAAGCTTTCTTT.

This chain links TRBV20-1 with TRBJ2-5, with D maybe TRBD1 (6 bases). The V end lost 5 bases, the J end lost 4 bases, and 17 bases lay between the germline ends. This CDR3 is built from 14 residues. The germline gives CDR1 DFQATT, CDR2 SNEGSKA (reference sequence). CDR3 sequence reads: CSAPHYKGVETQYF. CDR3 nucleotides: TGCAGTGCTCCCCACTACAAGGGGGTAGAGACCCAGTACTTC.

The V gene is TRBV5-5, the J gene TRBJ2-2; D possibly corresponds to TRBD2 (6 bases). V lost 1 base and J lost 3, with 19 bases in between. The CDR3 is made up of 18 amino acids. Germline V gives CDR1 SGHKS, CDR2 YYEKEE (reference sequence). CDR3 sequence: CASSLNGRPGLDTGELFF. In DNA, the CDR3 is TGTGCCAGCAGCTTGAACGGCAGACCGGGACTTGACACCGGGGAGCTGTTTTTT.

The CDR3 spells CASRPRPPYEQYF. For the CDR3, the DNA is TGTGCCAGCAGACCAAGACCGCCCTACGAGCAGTACTTC. This sequence joins TRBV6-1 and TRBJ2-7; D gene ambiguous. Germline CDR1 is MNHNS and CDR2 is SASEGT. This CDR3 spans 13 amino acids. Trimming took 6 bases from V and 2 from J, leaving 11 bases between them.

This clonotype was seen a few times. The rearrangement links TRBV4-3 to TRBJ2-7; D not resolved. In germline, CDR1 is LGHNA, CDR2 YSLEER. V was trimmed by 4 bases and J by 1 base, leaving 14 bases between them. This CDR3 contains 15 residues. The CDR3 loop is CASSPAAGRSYEQYF. The CDR3 DNA follows: TGCGCCAGCAGCCCGGCGGCTGGCCGATCCTACGAGCAGTACTTC.

As regards this clonotype: This CDR3 is missing its conserved last phenylalanine or tryptophan, likely due to a read error. The V and J genes are TRBV6-2 or TRBV6-3 and TRBJ1-5; maybe TRBD1 (5 bases). There are 14 residues in the CDR3. Trimming took 2 bases from V and 3 from J, leaving 8 bases between them. Germline V gene lookup returns CDR1 MNHEY and CDR2 SVGEGT. The CDR3, as DNA: TGTGCCAGCAGTTACGGCAGGGCCAATCAGCCCCAGCATTAT. Translated: CASSYGRANQPQHY.

This clonotype was detected a few times. The gene calls are TRBV3-1 and TRBJ1-1; TRBD1 matches 7 bases. The CDR3 length is 16 residues. V shed 0 bases and J 1 base; nucleotides not matched to a gene: 5. CDR1 and CDR2 (germline): LGHDT, YNNKEL (reference sequence). The CDR3 loop is CASSQDGTDRNTEAFF. The DNA of the CDR3 is TGTGCCAGCAGCCAAGATGGGACAGACCGGAACACTGAAGCTTTCTTT.

The chain has TRBV5-6 and TRBJ1-1, with 12 bases fitting TRBD1. This CDR3 contains 16 residues. The J segment lost 4 bases and the V segment lost 3 bases, leaving 7 bases of the junction unmatched. CDR1 is SGHDT, CDR2 YYEEEE, per germline. CDR3 sequence: CASSSLLGQGATEAFF. CDR3 DNA: TGTGCCAGCAGCTCCCTGTTGGGACAGGGGGCCACTGAAGCTTTCTTT.

This clonotype was seen a handful of times. The rearrangement joins TRBV27 to TRBJ1-2; D uncertain. This CDR3 spans 13 amino acids. Germline values: CDR1 MNHEY, CDR2 SMNVEV (reference sequence). V was cut by 3 bases and J by 1 base, with 6 bases left in between. The CDR3 region has the DNA TGTGCCAGCAGTTTCGCGATTAACTATGGCTACACCTTC. Protein: CASSFAINYGYTF.

The chain is built from TRBV25-1 and TRBJ2-3, with D maybe TRBD2 (6 bases). This CDR3 has 16 residues. V gave up 3 bases and J gave up 4 bases, with 17 bases separating them. Germline V gives CDR1 MGHDK, CDR2 SYGVNS. The CDR3 is CASSDREREGADTQYF. CDR3 in DNA: TGTGCCAGCAGTGACCGGGAGAGGGAAGGGGCAGATACGCAGTATTTT. Supplemented by reference TRBV25-1 and TRBJ2-3, the full variable domain reads EADIYQTPRYLVIGTGKKITLECSQTMGHDKMYWYQQDPGMELHLIHYSYGVNSTEKGDLSSESTVSRIRTEHFPLTLESARPSHTSQYLCASSDREREGADTQYFGPGTRLTVL.

This clonotype was found a few times. The rearrangement uses TRBV6-1 and TRBJ1-6; 8 bases match TRBD1. Per germline, CDR1 MNHNS and CDR2 SASEGT. CDR3 length: 17 amino acids. V gave up 6 bases and J gave up 8 bases; unmatched junction bases: 15. The CDR3 spells CASRNWPTGDVDSPLHF. The CDR3 nucleotides are TGTGCCAGCAGGAACTGGCCGACAGGGGATGTGGATTCACCCCTCCACTTT.

At least ten counts were recorded for this clonotype. The chain carries TRBV6-2 or TRBV6-3 and TRBJ2-7; D perhaps matches TRBD1 (5 bases). Trimming took off 2 bases at V and 7 bases at J, with 15 bases between the two ends. This CDR3 is built from 14 residues. Germline lookup yields CDR1 MNHEY and CDR2 SVGEGT. The CDR3 DNA reads as TGTGCCAGCAGTTACGGGCCAGGGCGATGGGAGCAGTACGTC. Protein product: CASSYGPGRWEQYV.

This clonotype occurred a few times. The CDR3, as DNA: TGTGCCAGCAGTCCCGGGACAGGGGAAAGAAACACCATATATTTT. Encoded protein: CASSPGTGERNTIYF. The chain links TRBV12-3 or TRBV12-4 to TRBJ1-3; 10 bases align to TRBD1. The CDR3 has 15 residues. V was clipped by 5 bases and J by 5 bases; unmatched bases: 6.